This is a list of T cell receptor beta chains from one sample in a study of blood T cell repertoires in COVID-19. Using immunoSEQ multiplex PCR, the repertoire was profiled, and TCRdb retains in-frame clones only, with some absent. The table includes over 250,000 clones, around 90% detected once. The sequencing sample was made of peripheral blood. These receptor sequences come from a woman in her forties or fifties with COVID-19, enrolled during active disease. Each CDR3 is given with its conserved first and last residue. The order of the fields is clone size, V gene, D gene, J gene, CDR3 DNA, CDR3 protein. D genes are given only for firm matches. Clone size is shown for a subset of rows, as once, few, many or a class of expanded clone.

once	TRBV13	.	TRBJ2-1	TGTGCCAGCAGCTTAGGCGCCTTACATACCAAAGGCCGATCGGGTGAGCAGTTCTTC	CASSLGALHTKGRSGEQFF
few	TRBV5-4	TRBD1	TRBJ1-2	TGTGCCAGCAGCCCCAGGACAGGGGTTAATTATGGCTACACCTTC	CASSPRTGVNYGYTF
.	TRBV18	TRBD1	TRBJ1-5	TGTGCCAGCTCAAAGACAGGGGCGATACAGCCCCAGCATTTT	CASSKTGAIQPQHF
.	TRBV4-1	.	TRBJ2-7	TGCGCCAGCAGCCTCGCTTCCACAGCCTACGAGCAGTACTTC	CASSLASTAYEQYF
once	TRBV19	.	TRBJ2-4	TGTGCCAGCAGCTCTCGGCAGGTGGTACTAGCCAAAAACATTCAGTACTTC	CASSSRQVVLAKNIQYF
.	TRBV4-2	TRBD2	TRBJ2-7	TGTGCCAGCAGCCAAGCGGTCCCCCTGACTAGCGGGAGCTACGAGCAGTACTTC	CASSQAVPLTSGSYEQYF
.	TRBV28	TRBD1	TRBJ1-2	TGTGCCAGCACCCAGGGGGCGTATGGCTACACCTTC	CASTQGAYGYTF
.	TRBV5-5	.	TRBJ2-1	TGTGCCAGCAGCCTCCGACTAGGCAATGAGCAGTTCTTC	CASSLRLGNEQFF
.	TRBV6-5	TRBD1	TRBJ1-2	TGTGCCAGCAGGGGACAGGGCTTCCCTAACTATGGCTACACCTTC	CASRGQGFPNYGYTF
.	TRBV27	TRBD1	TRBJ1-2	TGTGCCAGCAGTTTATCGGCAGGGGGCCTAGGTGGCTACACCTTC	CASSLSAGGLGGYTF
many	TRBV18	.	TRBJ1-4	TGTGCCAGCTCAGCCGGCCTCGACCGGAGTGAAAAACTGTTTTTT	CASSAGLDRSEKLFF
.	TRBV27	TRBD2	TRBJ2-7	TGTGCCAGCAGTTTCCGTGGACTAGCTAGGGGCGAGCAGTACTTC	CASSFRGLARGEQYF
.	TRBV7-7	TRBD1	TRBJ2-7	TGTGCTAGCAGCCGCGGGACAGGGGATATCTACGAGCAGTACTTC	CASSRGTGDIYEQYF
.	TRBV5-1	.	TRBJ2-2	TGCGCCAGCAGCCTTGGACTGGTTGGTCGGACCGGGGAGCTGTTTTTT	CASSLGLVGRTGELFF
.	TRBV27	.	TRBJ1-3	TGTGCCAGCAGTTTACTTGGGGGGACTGGAAACACCATATATTTT	CASSLLGGTGNTIYF
.	TRBV6-4	.	TRBJ2-5	TGTGCCAGCAGTGCTGACAGTCAAGAGACCCAGTACTTC	CASSADSQETQYF